This T cell receptor (beta chain) was sequenced during a study of T cells in Graves' hyperthyroidism and ophthalmopathy. About the study: Blood from the periphery was taken at initial diagnosis, before any treatment.

A few counts support this clonotype. Its antigen is unknown. The investigators amplified TCR beta CDR3 regions from RNA transcripts. TCR CDR3 regions were first amplified by RT-PCR with HTBI primers. TCRdb used MiXCR to reprocess the multiplex PCR reads, holding one entry per CDR3 protein. The sample comprises about 560,000 distinct CDR3 sequences, 16% of which are singletons, and 18% rests with the top ten. Germline trimming cut 5 bases from V and 2 bases from J; bases unmatched to any gene: 7. Germline CDR1 reads SEHNR; CDR2 reads FQNEAQ (reference sequence). This CDR3 has 16 residues. Fresh peripheral blood, around 9.3 ml, was the source of the PBMCs. Points from the study as a whole: Ophthalmopathy, which appeared later, was predicted by the model a median roughly 6.6 months before onset.

Material for sequencing was blood. The clonotype comes from a young woman with Graves' hyperthyroidism. V and J are TRBV7-9 and TRBJ2-2; 8 bases fit TRBD2. In DNA, the CDR3 is TGTGCCAGCAGCCAACTAGCGGATCTTAACACCGGGGAGCTGTTTTTT. Residues: CASSQLADLNTGELFF.